This TCR beta chain was observed in a study of shared clonotypes between healthy human individuals (dated by TCRdb to about 2020). In terms of the full investigation: A few men and a couple of women, aged 18 to 49 years, made up the cohort. For each donor, CD4 naive and CD4 memory were each run on three plates, CD8 naive on two plates, and CD8 memory on one plate. To estimate repertoire size and how much clonotype sharing occurs between individuals, the study deeply sequenced the blood TCR repertoires of roughly 5 healthy adults. Different laboratories and diverse techniques were used to prepare libraries and sequence TCR repertoires, to increase sequencing depth and limit assay-specific biases. Per donor, leukapheresis produced somewhere between about 0.94 and 9 billion PBMCs.

TCR CDR3 regions were amplified from genomic DNA by multiplex PCR using the deep immunoSEQ assay. Extracted genomic DNA from each cell subset was spread evenly across all wells of several immunoSEQ 96-well plates, with each plate serving as a replicate. For sorted subsets, approximately 210 ng of genomic DNA, equivalent to 25,000 to 35,000 T cell genomes, went into each replicate PCR. The purified libraries were quantified using a Qubit 3.0 fluorometer, sized with a Bioanalyzer 2100, and then quantified again using the KAPA Library Quantification kit. Every immunoSEQ 96-well plate was sequenced on a dedicated single-read 150-cycle Illumina NextSeq 550 flow cell. The paper's processing steps were these. Because the immunoSEQ output included only junctional sequences and no quality scores, the filtering could not be the same as the filtering used for full-length reads. Sequences were annotated with PyIR, a Python wrapper for IgBLAST v1.9, using IMGT germline references to assign V/J genes and CDR3. Any read was removed if the V/J assignment was weak (E-value above 1e-6), the CDR3 was missing, or the read contained stop codons, out-of-frame junctions, or ambiguous translated residues. V3J clonotypes were defined by identical inferred V gene, J gene, and CDR3 amino acid sequence. Percentage overlap between repertoires was calculated by dividing the number of shared unique clonotypes by the size of the smaller repertoire. RTK rarefaction, the Chao1 estimator, and Recon v2.1 estimates of unobserved clonotypes were used to assess repertoire richness. Generation probabilities for all TCRbeta clonotypes obtained by the gDNA method from a handful of donors were computed using OLGA. Imported from immuneACCESS, the table was reduced by TCRdb to in-frame sequences with V and J called. These copies leave out some clones; in studies compared against another copy, an unresolved V gene accounts for under half, and the cause of the remainder is not known. D and trimming come from the DNA, and the V and J calls and clone size come from that table. The sample contains about 2.1 million clones, 85% to 95% of them found a single time. In total, the top ten clones hold more than 1.5% of the sample.

Study-level results and caveats: Because the study included a small number of donors, the genetic and exposure-history diversity represented was limited. Pairwise subsampling indicated that sequencing depth was expected to affect the degree of clonotype sharing among donors. Naive subsets generally had larger estimated clonotype richness than memory subsets did. Only blood was sampled, and tissue TCR repertoires likely differ from those in blood. Incomplete sequencing was indicated by rarefaction of sorted-subset datasets, despite the large sequencing depth. Higher generation probabilities were observed for clonotypes shared by all four sorted-subset donors than for non-shared clonotypes. When a few donors were compared, the shared fraction of clonotypes was about 5% for naive CD4, 3.5% to 4% for naive CD8, about 2.5% for memory CD4, and less than 0.45% for memory CD8.

A remark on this clone: Its specific antigen is unknown. The input lacks base qualities; no much larger clone sits a single base away.

CD8 naive samples were CD45RO-negative cells positively selected for CCR7, giving a CD45RA+CCR7+ population that excluded TemRA cells. The donors were healthy, HIV-negative adults with no recently reported acute infections or vaccinations. Every donor was a Caucasian adult residing in Nashville, Tennessee, USA. Blood was collected by leukapheresis, and PBMCs were isolated by Ficoll-Histopaque density gradient centrifugation and then cryopreserved in liquid nitrogen vapor phase. Analytical flow cytometry was used to check the purity and quantity of every magnetically sorted T cell population. Genomic DNA was isolated from every sorted fraction and measured by UV absorbance on a Nanodrop 2000c. Input material: naive CD8+ T cells from PBMCs. Reading the label with the study, this specimen's cell subset or site is: CD45RA+CCR7+. The sequence was collected from a young man in good health. Some clones in this sample may be carry-over from other donors' samples.

CDR3 reads: CASSLLGSRTDTQYF. The nucleotides read TGTGCCAGCAGTTTACTTGGGAGTCGGACAGATACGCAGTATTTT. Here the chain combines TRBV28 and TRBJ2-3, with TRBD2 tentatively as D gene (5 bases match). Relative to germline, V is 2 bases shorter and J is 3 bases shorter, with 12 bases between their ends. The CDR3 runs 15 residues from the cysteine to the phenylalanine. The retained sequence is limited to the CDR3, 45 bases, with the frame set at the first base. Looking up the germline V gene yields CDR1 MDHEN and CDR2 SYDVKM.